This T cell receptor (beta chain) was recovered during a study of spatial heterogeneity in lung cancer. Study as a whole: Compared with alpha-chain sequences, beta-chain sequences were consistently detected in greater numbers. Counts of TCR transcripts in tumor regions tracked strongly with a T cell module score that came from matched bulk RNA-seq. General study results and limits: For expanded intratumoral alpha and beta TCRs, counts tracked tumor mutation counts. The study estimated about 7% alpha and over 12% beta chain coverage of tumor T cells.

The time point denotes: sample taken at primary tumor resection. Without sorting, whole RNA was sequenced from tumor, nontumor lung or frozen PBMC. This clonotype has at least ten counts. Antigen: not known. TCRdb redid the calling of the 5' RACE reads with MiXCR, one entry per CDR3 protein. The repertoire holds around 100,000 distinct CDR3 sequences, around 4.3% seen once, with 21% in the top ten. The sequences come from lung tumor tissue, collected at surgery. The clonotype comes from a male donor with early-stage non-small cell lung cancer.

This chain's CDR3 is CASSLSRLNEQFF. For the CDR3, the DNA is TGTGCCAGCAGTTTGAGTCGGCTCAATGAGCAGTTCTTC. The chain carries TRBV27 and TRBJ2-1; no definite D call. V was trimmed by 3 bases and J by 6 bases, leaving 9 bases between them. Germline assignment: CDR1 MNHEY and CDR2 SMNVEV (reference sequence). This CDR3 has 13 amino acids.